This T cell receptor (beta chain) was documented in a study of blood T cell repertoires in COVID-19. In the source study's methods: Reference gene primer amplification gave nucleated cell count estimates. TCRdb keeps only in-frame clones here, not all; method: immunoSEQ multiplex PCR. The DNA was the basis for D and trimming; V, J and clone size are from that table. Among fewer than 650,000 clones listed, roughly nine tenths were seen once. CDR1 and CDR2 from the germline V gene are LGHDT and YNNKEL (reference sequence). This CDR3 has 14 amino acids. V lost 4 bases, J lost 2 bases, and 2 bases stayed unmatched. This clone came up many times. This CDR3 is also generated by other DNA sequences in the sample.

This sequence joins TRBV3-1 (or the pseudogene TRBV3-2) and TRBJ1-3; 7 bases map to TRBD1. Source material: peripheral blood. The origin of this receptor is a woman aged 50 to 65 with COVID-19, enrolled during active disease. This CDR3 reads CASSPTGTGNTIYF. The CDR3 DNA follows: TGTGCCAGCAGCCCGACAGGGACTGGAAACACCATATATTTT.